The 14 T cell receptor beta chains below were found in one sample sequenced in a study of shared clonotypes between healthy human individuals. Some clones are missing from TCRdb's copy, which holds only in-frame ones; the method was immunoSEQ multiplex PCR. The sample lists a few million clones; approximately 92% were seen once. The sequenced material came from naive CD4+ T cells sorted from blood. The subset denotes: CD45RA+ positively selected. The receptors were gathered from a man aged 18 to 29 in good health.

This clone was found once. V is TRBV5-1 and J is TRBJ2-7; tentative D call: TRBD2 (6 bases). CDR3 size: 15 residues. Per germline, CDR1 SGHRS and CDR2 YFSETQ. V lost 3 bases and J 5 bases, leaving 18 bases between the germline ends. CDR3 loop: CASSSGEPGKDEQYF. CDR3 coding DNA: TGCGCCAGCAGCTCGGGAGAGCCAGGGAAAGACGAGCAGTACTTC.

In its sample, this clone was seen once. The chain couples TRBV14 to TRBJ1-2, with TRBD1 as a possible D gene (5 bases). The CDR3 is 13 residues long. The germline V gene has CDR1 SGHDN and CDR2 FVKESK. The V and J ends lost 4 bases and 4 bases respectively, with 10 bases between them. The CDR3: CASSLFGTYGYTF. The CDR3 nucleotides read TGTGCCAGCAGCCTTTTTGGGACCTATGGCTACACCTTC.

This clone was recorded a few times. CDR3 bases: TGTGCCAGCAGCGTCGTGACAGAACATTTT. It translates to CASSVVTEHF. The chain combines TRBV9 with TRBJ1-5; TRBD1 is a possible D gene (5 bases). Trimming pared 2 bases from V and 16 bases from J, leaving 10 bases between. The CDR3 is 10 amino acids. Germline-derived CDR1 and CDR2 are SGDLS and YYNGEE.

The chain uses TRBV28 and TRBJ1-1; TRBD1 matches at 7 bases. This CDR3 has 13 amino acids. Germline V gene sequence: CDR1 MDHEN, CDR2 SYDVKM. The V gene end was trimmed by 6 bases and the J gene end by 11 bases; junction bases not matched to a gene: 12. CDR3 in amino acids: CASRPDRARGAFF. In nucleotides, the CDR3 is TGTGCCAGCAGGCCCGACAGGGCCCGGGGGGCTTTCTTT.

The CDR3 region has the DNA TGTGCCAGCAGTTCACCGGGACTAGTCCAGTTCTTC. This codes for CASSSPGLVQFF. This sequence joins TRBV27 and TRBJ2-1, with 8 bases matching TRBD2. Germline values: CDR1 MNHEY, CDR2 SMNVEV (reference sequence). The V gene end was trimmed by 4 bases and the J gene end by 13 bases; junction bases not matched to a gene: 6. The CDR3 covers 12 residues.

V is TRBV10-2 and J is TRBJ2-2; 11 nucleotides agree with TRBD2. The germline CDR1 and CDR2 sequences are WSHSY and SAAADI. The CDR3 totals 15 residues. V shed 8 bases, J shed 7 bases, and the junction held 9 bases outside the gene matches. DNA for the CDR3: TGCGCCAGCTCAGGACTAGCGGGTAACGTCGGGGAGCTGTTTTTT. Translating it yields CASSGLAGNVGELFF.

This sequence joins TRBV10-3 and TRBJ2-7, with 7 bases aligning to TRBD1. CDR3 length: 14 amino acids. Trimming took 4 bases from V and 3 from J; bases not matched to a gene: 6. CDR1 and CDR2 from the germline V gene are ENHRY and SYGVKD. The CDR3 coding sequence is TGTGCCATCAGTGGCTGGGACAGTGGCTACGAGCAGTACTTC. Translation gives CAISGWDSGYEQYF.

The V gene is TRBV5-5, the J gene TRBJ2-1; 9 bases fit TRBD2. Germline lookup yields CDR1 SGHKS and CDR2 YYEKEE (reference sequence). The V segment lost 3 bases and the J segment 8 bases; nucleotides outside the gene matches: 6. CDR3 length: 14 residues. The CDR3 DNA follows: TGTGCCAGCAGCTCCCGTAGACTAGCGGATGAGCAGTTCTTC. Translated, it gives CASSSRRLADEQFF.

The V gene is TRBV9, the J gene TRBJ2-3; D unresolved. CDR1 and CDR2 from the germline V gene are SGDLS and YYNGEE. Trimming left V 1 base short and J 2 bases short, with 8 bases between. The CDR3 sequence is 14 residues long. CDR3 in amino acids: CASSVNSFTDTQYF. CDR3 bases: TGTGCCAGCAGCGTAAATAGTTTCACAGATACGCAGTATTTT.

This chain links TRBV30 with TRBJ1-1; 7 bases line up with TRBD1. The germline CDR1 and CDR2 sequences are GTSNPN and SVGIG (reference sequence). J lost 3 bases, V lost 5 bases, and 3 bases had no gene match. This CDR3 region has 12 residues. The CDR3 protein is CAWVDRDTEAFF. CDR3 coding DNA: TGTGCCTGGGTTGACAGGGACACTGAAGCTTTCTTT.

A single count supports this clone. V gene TRBV2 combines with J gene TRBJ1-5; 9 bases fit TRBD1. This CDR3 region has 14 residues. Germline CDR1 reads SNHLY; CDR2 reads FYNNEI. V lost 6 bases to trimming and J lost 6 bases; unmatched junction nucleotides: 6. CDR3 in DNA: TGTGCCAGCAGCCGGGACAGGGCATTTCAGCCCCAGCATTTT. It yields the protein CASSRDRAFQPQHF.

The chain links TRBV28 to TRBJ1-6, with D uncertain. This CDR3 has 14 amino acids. Germline CDR1 reads MDHEN; CDR2 reads SYDVKM. V lost 11 bases to trimming and J lost 7 bases, with 18 bases between them. CDR3 amino acids: CAGSARSANSPLHF. CDR3 bases: TGTGCCGGGTCGGCTCGGTCAGCGAATTCACCCCTCCACTTT.

The gene calls are TRBV6-6 and TRBJ1-6; TRBD1 is a possible D gene (6 bases). The CDR3 length is 12 residues. Germline values: CDR1 MNHNY, CDR2 SVGAGI (reference sequence). The ends were cut back, 8 bases at V and 10 bases at J, with 12 bases in the middle. CDR3 DNA sequence: TGTGCCAGCCGGGGGGGCCAATCACCCCTCCACTTT. Encoded protein: CASRGGQSPLHF.

The V and J genes are TRBV5-4 and TRBJ1-2; a possible D gene is TRBD1 (6 bases). Germline CDR1 is SGHNT and CDR2 is YYREEE (reference sequence). V was pared by 4 bases and J by 1 base, with 11 bases between. This CDR3 is 14 amino acids long. The CDR3 bases are TGTGCCAGCAGCGGGACACCGGATAACTATGGCTACACCTTC. Translated: CASSGTPDNYGYTF.